A selection of T cell receptor beta chains follows, all from one sample in a study of blood T cell repertoires in COVID-19. Repertoires were generated with immunoSEQ multiplex PCR, while TCRdb's copy carries only in-frame clones and drops some. This sample has over 150,000 clones, with around nine tenths found just once. What was sequenced was peripheral blood. These receptors were taken from a man aged 50 to 60 with acute or convalescent COVID-19. Each CDR3 is given with its conserved first and last residue. D genes are given only for firm matches. Expanded clones get a size class; other rows say once, few or many, or leave the size out.

D gene: .
J gene: TRBJ2-4
clone size: .
V gene: TRBV27
CDR3 DNA: TGTGCCAGCAGTTTAGGCCCGAAAGACATTCAGTACTTC
CDR3 protein: CASSLGPKDIQYF

D gene: .
J gene: TRBJ1-2
clone size: .
V gene: TRBV20-1
CDR3 DNA: TGCAGTGCCCAGCGTCCCTATGGCTACACCTTC
CDR3 protein: CSAQRPYGYTF

D gene: .
J gene: TRBJ1-2
clone size: .
V gene: TRBV13
CDR3 DNA: TGTGCCAGCAGCACTACGGGTCCCTACACCTTC
CDR3 protein: CASSTTGPYTF

D gene: TRBD1
J gene: TRBJ1-1
clone size: .
V gene: TRBV6-2/TRBV6-3
CDR3 DNA: TGTGCCAGCAGTTCCGCCGGGACAGGGTTTCCTGAAGCTTTCTTT
CDR3 protein: CASSSAGTGFPEAFF

D gene: TRBD2
J gene: TRBJ2-5
clone size: .
V gene: TRBV5-1
CDR3 DNA: TGCGCCAGCAGCGAGCCGGGAGGAAAAGAGACCCAGTACTTC
CDR3 protein: CASSEPGGKETQYF

D gene: TRBD1
J gene: TRBJ1-5
clone size: .
V gene: TRBV3-1/TRBV3-2
CDR3 DNA: TGTGCCAGCAGCCAAGATGTCACAGGGGGACAGCCCCAGCATTTT
CDR3 protein: CASSQDVTGGQPQHF

D gene: TRBD1
J gene: TRBJ1-4
clone size: .
V gene: TRBV7-9
CDR3 DNA: TGTGCCAGCAGCTTAGTTTGGACAGGGGGCCGATACCCTAATGAAAAACTGTTTTTT
CDR3 protein: CASSLVWTGGRYPNEKLFF

D gene: TRBD1
J gene: TRBJ1-2
clone size: .
V gene: TRBV5-6
CDR3 DNA: TGTGCCAGCAGGGGAACAGGGGGGATCGACGGCTACACCTTC
CDR3 protein: CASRGTGGIDGYTF

D gene: TRBD1
J gene: TRBJ2-7
clone size: .
V gene: TRBV19
CDR3 DNA: TGTGCCAGTAGTAGATCCGGGACAGGCTACGAGCAGTACTTC
CDR3 protein: CASSRSGTGYEQYF

D gene: .
J gene: TRBJ2-3
clone size: .
V gene: TRBV10-2
CDR3 DNA: TGCGCCAGCAAACAGGACACAGATACGCAGTATTTT
CDR3 protein: CASKQDTDTQYF

D gene: .
J gene: TRBJ2-2
clone size: .
V gene: TRBV24-1
CDR3 DNA: TGTGCCACCAGTGAATCCTTGGACAGAACCACCGGGGAGCTGTTTTTT
CDR3 protein: CATSESLDRTTGELFF

D gene: .
J gene: TRBJ2-3
clone size: .
V gene: TRBV5-4
CDR3 DNA: TGTGCCAGCAGCTTGACCGAGCGCCGCACAGATACGCAGTATTTT
CDR3 protein: CASSLTERRTDTQYF

D gene: .
J gene: TRBJ1-2
clone size: .
V gene: TRBV3-1/TRBV3-2
CDR3 DNA: TGTGCCAGCAGCCCGCGGACAGAACCCCTATATGGCTACACCTTC
CDR3 protein: CASSPRTEPLYGYTF

D gene: TRBD2
J gene: TRBJ2-7
clone size: .
V gene: TRBV3-1/TRBV3-2
CDR3 DNA: TGTGCCAGCAGTCCTAGACTAGCGGGGTTATACGAGCAGTACTTC
CDR3 protein: CASSPRLAGLYEQYF

D gene: .
J gene: TRBJ2-2
clone size: .
V gene: TRBV4-3
CDR3 DNA: TGCGCCAGCAGCCGAGACAGAAAGACAGGGAACACCGGGGAGCTGTTTTTT
CDR3 protein: CASSRDRKTGNTGELFF

D gene: TRBD2
J gene: TRBJ2-1
clone size: .
V gene: TRBV25-1
CDR3 DNA: TGTGCCAGCAGTGATCCAGCGGGGGGGCTCAATGAGCAGTTCTTC
CDR3 protein: CASSDPAGGLNEQFF

D gene: TRBD1
J gene: TRBJ1-1
clone size: .
V gene: TRBV10-3
CDR3 DNA: TGTGCCATCAGTCCGGTATCGGGACAGGGCAGGGAAGCTTTCTTT
CDR3 protein: CAISPVSGQGREAFF

D gene: .
J gene: TRBJ2-3
clone size: .
V gene: TRBV19
CDR3 DNA: TGTGCCAGTAGTACCGAGGGGGAAGATACGCAGTATTTT
CDR3 protein: CASSTEGEDTQYF

D gene: .
J gene: TRBJ2-3
clone size: once
V gene: TRBV6-5
CDR3 DNA: TGTGCCAGCAGTCCCGGACAGAATACGCAGTATTTT
CDR3 protein: CASSPGQNTQYF

D gene: .
J gene: TRBJ2-1
clone size: .
V gene: TRBV29-1
CDR3 DNA: TGCAGCGCTTCCATCAGGGGTAATGAGCAGTTCTTC
CDR3 protein: CSASIRGNEQFF

D gene: TRBD1
J gene: TRBJ1-1
clone size: .
V gene: TRBV2
CDR3 DNA: TGTGCCAGCAGATCTCAGGGGGCGCTTATGAACACTGAAGCTTTCTTT
CDR3 protein: CASRSQGALMNTEAFF

D gene: .
J gene: TRBJ1-4
clone size: .
V gene: TRBV12-3/TRBV12-4
CDR3 DNA: TGTGCCAGCAGTTTGTTGGAGCGCGGAAATAAGTTTTTT
CDR3 protein: CASSLLERGNKFF

D gene: .
J gene: TRBJ2-2
clone size: .
V gene: TRBV19
CDR3 DNA: TGTGCCAGTAGGCTAGGGGGTGCGAACACCGGGGAGCTGTTTTTT
CDR3 protein: CASRLGGANTGELFF

D gene: .
J gene: TRBJ1-4
clone size: .
V gene: TRBV19
CDR3 DNA: TGTGCCAGTAGCGACAGACCATTCCCCGCCGGTGAAAAACTGTTTTTT
CDR3 protein: CASSDRPFPAGEKLFF

D gene: .
J gene: TRBJ1-1
clone size: .
V gene: TRBV3-1/TRBV3-2
CDR3 DNA: TGTGCCAGCAGCCTTCCAGAGAACACTGAAGCTTTCTTT
CDR3 protein: CASSLPENTEAFF

D gene: .
J gene: TRBJ1-2
clone size: .
V gene: TRBV3-1/TRBV3-2
CDR3 DNA: TGTGCCAGCAGCCAAGAGCCACACGGAGGGGGCTACACCTTC
CDR3 protein: CASSQEPHGGGYTF

D gene: TRBD2
J gene: TRBJ2-2
clone size: .
V gene: TRBV7-9
CDR3 DNA: TGTGCCAGCAGCTTAACAGCGGGGGGCCTTAACACCGGGGAGCTGTTTTTT
CDR3 protein: CASSLTAGGLNTGELFF

D gene: .
J gene: TRBJ1-2
clone size: .
V gene: TRBV10-3
CDR3 DNA: TGTGCCATCAGTGAGGAAAAGAGTTTTGGCTACACCTTC
CDR3 protein: CAISEEKSFGYTF

D gene: .
J gene: TRBJ2-7
clone size: .
V gene: TRBV18
CDR3 DNA: TGTGCCAGCTCACCGGGGACTTCTTCCTACGAGCAGTACTTC
CDR3 protein: CASSPGTSSYEQYF

D gene: .
J gene: TRBJ1-2
clone size: once
V gene: TRBV13
CDR3 DNA: TGTGCCAGCAGCGGAGGACAGAACGCCTGGAACTATGGCTACACCTTC
CDR3 protein: CASSGGQNAWNYGYTF

D gene: TRBD2
J gene: TRBJ2-1
clone size: .
V gene: TRBV11-2
CDR3 DNA: TGTGCCAGCAGCTTAACAGCGGGGGAGTACAATGAGCAGTTCTTC
CDR3 protein: CASSLTAGEYNEQFF

D gene: .
J gene: TRBJ1-3
clone size: .
V gene: TRBV6-5
CDR3 DNA: TGTGCCAGCAAGCGCGACCCGAGCTCTGGAAACACCATATATTTT
CDR3 protein: CASKRDPSSGNTIYF

D gene: .
J gene: TRBJ2-5
clone size: .
V gene: TRBV7-2
CDR3 DNA: TGTGCCAGCAGCCCTAAACCGGGGGGCCAGACCCAGTACTTC
CDR3 protein: CASSPKPGGQTQYF

D gene: TRBD2
J gene: TRBJ2-2
clone size: .
V gene: TRBV7-9
CDR3 DNA: TGTGCCAGCACCAAACCAGCGGGGGGCCTTGTCGGGGAGCTGTTTTTT
CDR3 protein: CASTKPAGGLVGELFF

D gene: .
J gene: TRBJ1-2
clone size: .
V gene: TRBV18
CDR3 DNA: TGTGCCAGCTCACCACTTAACCCCGCTTCGTCGGGAGCCCTTGGCACTAACTATGGCTACACCTTC
CDR3 protein: CASSPLNPASSGALGTNYGYTF

D gene: .
J gene: TRBJ2-1
clone size: .
V gene: TRBV19
CDR3 DNA: TGTGCCAGTAGCCAAGGGGTGGCTGAGCAGTTCTTC
CDR3 protein: CASSQGVAEQFF

D gene: .
J gene: TRBJ1-1
clone size: .
V gene: TRBV30
CDR3 DNA: TGTGCCTGGGACCGGGAGTGGACGAACACTGAAGCTTTCTTT
CDR3 protein: CAWDREWTNTEAFF

D gene: TRBD1
J gene: TRBJ1-2
clone size: .
V gene: TRBV4-1
CDR3 DNA: TGCGCCAGCAGCCAAGTTACAGGGGACTCCTATGGCTACACCTTC
CDR3 protein: CASSQVTGDSYGYTF

D gene: TRBD1
J gene: TRBJ1-2
clone size: .
V gene: TRBV28
CDR3 DNA: TGTGCCAGCAGTTTACTTCGGGACAGTCCCTATGGCTACACCTTC
CDR3 protein: CASSLLRDSPYGYTF

D gene: TRBD2
J gene: TRBJ2-5
clone size: .
V gene: TRBV5-4
CDR3 DNA: TGTGCCAGCAGCTTGGGACTAGCGGGGACACAAGAGACCCAGTACTTC
CDR3 protein: CASSLGLAGTQETQYF

D gene: TRBD1
J gene: TRBJ1-3
clone size: once
V gene: TRBV9
CDR3 DNA: TGTGCCAGCAGCGCAGGGGGCTCTGGAAACACCATATATTTT
CDR3 protein: CASSAGGSGNTIYF

D gene: TRBD2
J gene: TRBJ2-2
clone size: .
V gene: TRBV10-2
CDR3 DNA: TGCGCCAGCTTGCTAGCGGGGGGGGGCACCGGGGAGCTGTTTTTT
CDR3 protein: CASLLAGGGTGELFF

D gene: .
J gene: TRBJ1-5
clone size: once
V gene: TRBV6-4
CDR3 DNA: TGTGCCAGCAGTCCCGACAGCGGGAGCAATCAGCCCCAGCATTTT
CDR3 protein: CASSPDSGSNQPQHF

D gene: .
J gene: TRBJ2-1
clone size: .
V gene: TRBV11-3
CDR3 DNA: TGTGCCAGCAGCCAGCGGGGGACAGACAATGAGCAGTTCTTC
CDR3 protein: CASSQRGTDNEQFF

D gene: .
J gene: TRBJ2-5
clone size: .
V gene: TRBV11-2
CDR3 DNA: TGTGCCAGCAGCCGGGACTTAACTAAAGAGACCCAGTACTTC
CDR3 protein: CASSRDLTKETQYF

D gene: TRBD1
J gene: TRBJ1-6
clone size: .
V gene: TRBV5-1
CDR3 DNA: TGCGCCAGCAGATTAGGGACAGGGGCAAATTCACCCCTCCACTTT
CDR3 protein: CASRLGTGANSPLHF